This entry lists 14 T cell receptor beta chains sequenced from one sample in a study of blood T cell repertoires in COVID-19. The data were produced by immunoSEQ multiplex PCR, yet TCRdb's version contains in-frame clones alone and is incomplete. Seen here are some 250,000 clones, about 68% observed once, and the top ten hold over 3%. Sequenced: peripheral blood. The receptors stem from a woman older than 75 with acute or convalescent COVID-19.

This chain uses TRBV6-5 with TRBJ1-1; tentative D call: TRBD1 (6 bases). The CDR3 loop spans 14 amino acids. V lost 4 bases and J lost 4, with 13 bases in between. Germline CDR1 reads MNHEY; CDR2 reads SVGAGI. Here the CDR3 DNA reads TGTGCCAGCAGTTCACAGGGCTGGGGCACTGAAGCTTTCTTT. Its translation: CASSSQGWGTEAFF.

Worth noting for this clone: One junction end does not reproduce the germline sequence, and a read error may be involved. This chain uses TRBV2 with TRBJ1-5; a possible D gene is TRBD1 (6 bases). This CDR3 spans 14 amino acids. CDR1 SNHLY and CDR2 FYNNEI come from the germline V gene. The CDR3 DNA follows: TGTGCCAGCAGCGAAGACAGGCGGTATCAGCCCCAGCATTTT. Its translation: CASSEDRRYQPQHF.

The CDR3 region is CSVPPGQGEENQPQHF. In nucleotides, the CDR3 is TGCAGCGTCCCTCCGGGACAGGGGGAAGAGAATCAGCCCCAGCATTTT. The chain has TRBV29-1 and TRBJ1-5; 11 bases are a match to TRBD1. The length of the CDR3 is 16 residues. Per the germline V gene, CDR1 is SQVTM and CDR2 is ANQGSEA. V lost 6 bases to trimming and J lost 4 bases; unmatched junction nucleotides: 11.

The chain is built from TRBV7-3 and TRBJ1-6; 12 nucleotides match TRBD1. The CDR3 is 14 amino acids. Trimming cost V 5 bases and J 9 bases; bases outside gene matches: 2. CDR1 SGHTA and CDR2 FQGTGA come from the germline V gene. This CDR3 reads CASSPGQGASPLHF. CDR3 sequence (DNA): TGTGCCAGCAGCCCGGGACAGGGGGCTTCACCCCTCCACTTT.

CDR3 coding DNA: TGTGCCAGCAGCTTAGTTGAGGCAGCTCGGGGCTATGGCTACACCTTC. As protein: CASSLVEAARGYGYTF. The chain is built from TRBV11-3 and TRBJ1-2; D is uncertain. Per germline, CDR1 SGHNT and CDR2 YENEEA. V dropped 1 base and J dropped 4 bases, with 16 bases sitting between them. The CDR3 length is 16 residues.

The gene calls are TRBV5-1 and TRBJ1-3, with 8 positions matching TRBD1. V was clipped by 4 bases and J by 2 bases; unmatched bases: 14. Germline loops: CDR1 SGHRS, CDR2 YFSETQ. The CDR3 extends over 18 amino acids. In DNA form, the CDR3 reads TGCGCCAGCAGCACGGGTCTTACAGGGGGGGAAGCTGGAAACACCATATATTTT. Amino acids: CASSTGLTGGEAGNTIYF.

The gene calls are TRBV10-1 and TRBJ1-5; possibly TRBD1 for D (5 bases). The CDR3 contains 13 residues. Trimming shortened V by 3 bases and J by 4 bases, and 7 bases separated the two germline ends. Germline loops: CDR1 WNHNN, CDR2 SYGVQD (reference sequence). The CDR3 protein is CASSESGNQPQHF. CDR3 DNA sequence: TGCGCCAGCAGTGAATCAGGGAATCAGCCCCAGCATTTT.

This rearrangement joins TRBV5-1 to TRBJ2-1; 10 bases agree with TRBD2. Germline CDR1 and CDR2: SGHRS and YFSETQ. The CDR3 consists of 16 residues. V lost 4 bases to trimming and J lost 4 bases; unmatched junction nucleotides: 8. The CDR3 DNA sequence: TGCGCCAGCAGCATTACCGGGACTAGCGTTTACAATGAGCAGTTCTTC. Its translation: CASSITGTSVYNEQFF. Full variable domain (rest looked up from reference TRBV5-1 and TRBJ2-1): KAGVTQTPRYLIKTRGQQVTLSCSPISGHRSVSWYQQTPGQGLQFLFEYFSETQRNKGNFPGRFSGRQFSNSRSEMNVSTLELGDSALYLCASSITGTSVYNEQFFGPGTRLTVL.

This rearrangement joins TRBV24-1 to TRBJ1-2; no clear D. This CDR3 region has 12 residues. V lost 6 bases and J lost 7, with 11 bases in between. CDR1 and CDR2 (germline): KGHDR, SFDVKD. This CDR3 is CATSSGKGGYTF. The CDR3 region has the DNA TGTGCCACCAGTTCCGGGAAAGGTGGCTACACCTTC.

The chain couples TRBV4-3 to TRBJ1-2; 12 bases are a match to TRBD1. Germline CDR1 is LGHNA and CDR2 is YSLEER. The CDR3 covers 20 residues. With V trimmed by 1 base and J by 4 bases, 16 bases remained unmatched. The CDR3 coding sequence is TGCGCCAGCAGCCAAGTCCTTGCCGGGACAGGGGGCGGTTCGGGCTATGGCTACACCTTC. It is translated as CASSQVLAGTGGGSGYGYTF.

Only one count was recorded for this clone. The rearrangement joins TRBV7-7 to TRBJ2-7; the D gene is possibly TRBD1 (6 bases). From germline, CDR1 is SSHAT and CDR2 FNYEAQ (reference sequence). Trimming left V 2 bases short and J 1 base short, with 12 bases between. This CDR3 contains 15 residues. CDR3 DNA: TGTGCCAGCAGCTTATCGCCAGGGGAGTCCTACGAGCAGTACTTC. It translates to CASSLSPGESYEQYF.

This clone was detected only once. The V and J genes are TRBV5-1 and TRBJ1-1; D is unresolved. The CDR3 spans 14 residues. Germline CDR1 reads SGHRS; CDR2 reads YFSETQ. With 4 bases removed from V and 2 bases from J, the gap between germline ends came to 12 bases. In DNA, the CDR3 is TGCGCCAGCAGCCCGGCGGGAGGAAACACTGAAGCTTTCTTT. This translates into CASSPAGGNTEAFF.

In this sample, this clone turned up a few times. The sample carries other DNA sequences with the same CDR3. The chain has TRBV5-4 and TRBJ2-6; D unclear. The CDR3 spans 15 residues. CDR1 and CDR2 (germline): SGHNT, YYREEE (reference sequence). V lost 0 bases, J lost 0 bases, and 4 bases lay in between. CDR3 nucleotides: TGTGCCAGCAGCTTGGCAGGCTCTGGGGCCAACGTCCTGACTTTC. Amino acids: CASSLAGSGANVLTF.

Comments on this clone: This sample also contains other DNA sequences that code for the same CDR3. The chain uses TRBV6-6 and TRBJ1-4; D may be TRBD1 (5 bases). The CDR3 totals 15 residues. The germline V and J ends were trimmed by 0 bases and 5 bases, with 10 bases remaining between them. Germline CDR1 is MNHNY and CDR2 is SVGAGI (reference sequence). The CDR3 DNA reads as TGTGCCAGCAGTTACTCCGGGCAGGGAAATGAAAAACTGTTTTTT. This codes for CASSYSGQGNEKLFF.